The 14 T cell receptor beta chains presented below share a single source sample, sequenced in a study of T cells in tuberculosis. Assay: immunoSEQ multiplex PCR; the TCRdb copy retains only in-frame clones and omits some. The sample holds under 40,000 clones; over 90% are singletons and the top ten take roughly 7.2%. Input material: PBMCs. These TCRs come from a donor aged 5 to 30 with latent tuberculosis or without tuberculosis infection.

This rearrangement joins TRBV6-1 to TRBJ2-7; D might be TRBD1 (6 bases). CDR3 length: 13 residues. CDR1 and CDR2 from the germline V gene are MNHNS and SASEGT. Trimming pared 2 bases from V and 5 bases from J, leaving 10 bases between. DNA for the CDR3: TGTGCCAGCAGTGAAACAGGGTACGACGAGCAGTACTTC. It yields the protein CASSETGYDEQYF.

The V and J genes are TRBV6-1 and TRBJ2-3; 11 bases agree with TRBD1. The J segment lost 6 bases and the V segment lost 2 bases, leaving 10 bases of the junction unmatched. This CDR3 spans 17 amino acids. The V gene's germline CDR1 is MNHNS and CDR2 SASEGT. Written as DNA, the CDR3 is TGTGCCAGCAGTGAATTTGCCGGACAGGGGGCAGGGGATACGCAGTATTTT. Protein: CASSEFAGQGAGDTQYF.

The V call is TRBV30, the J call TRBJ2-7; 9 bases fit TRBD1. V lost 1 base to trimming and J lost 2 bases; unmatched junction nucleotides: 6. The CDR3 totals 15 residues. Per the germline V gene, CDR1 is GTSNPN and CDR2 is SVGIG (reference sequence). Written as DNA, the CDR3 is TGTGCCTGGAGTGGAGGACAGGGGCGTACCTACGAGCAGTACTTC. It is translated as CAWSGGQGRTYEQYF.

This clone has only one observation. For the CDR3, the DNA is TGTGCCAGCAGCCCGCCTCCTAGCGGGGGGACCACAGATACGCAGTATTTT. It specifies CASSPPPSGGTTDTQYF. V gene TRBV4-2 combines with J gene TRBJ2-3, with TRBD2 identical over 11 bases. The CDR3 consists of 17 residues. Per germline, CDR1 LGHNA and CDR2 YNFKEQ. Unmatched junction bases numbered 8, after V lost 4 bases and J lost 2 bases.

The J gene is TRBJ2-1, the V gene TRBV9; TRBD1 might be the D (6 bases). CDR3 length equals 18 residues. Germline-derived CDR1 and CDR2 are SGDLS and YYNGEE. Deletions cut 5 bases from V and 4 bases from J, with 25 bases between. CDR3 in amino acids: CASSGGVSISPRYNEQFF. For the CDR3, the DNA is TGTGCCAGCAGTGGGGGCGTCTCCATATCCCCCCGTTACAATGAGCAGTTCTTC.

V usage is TRBV5-1 and J usage is TRBJ1-1; D not resolved. The CDR3 extends over 12 amino acids. V was shortened by 0 bases and J by 5 bases, with 5 bases between the two germline ends. The V gene's germline CDR1 is SGHRS and CDR2 YFSETQ. CDR3 DNA sequence: TGCGCCAGCAGCTTGGTCGGGACTGAAGCTTTCTTT. It codes for CASSLVGTEAFF.

The chain recombines TRBV9 with TRBJ1-1; no clear D gene. The CDR3 covers 13 residues. V lost 4 bases to trimming and J lost 4 bases, with 11 bases between them. Germline V lookup: CDR1 SGDLS, CDR2 YYNGEE. The CDR3 loop reads CASSPRLITEAFF. The CDR3 DNA is TGTGCCAGCAGCCCTCGACTAATCACTGAAGCTTTCTTT. Based on the CDR3 plus reference TRBV9 and TRBJ1-1, the full variable domain is DSGVTQTPKHLITATGQRVTLRCSPRSGDLSVYWYQQSLDQGLQFLIQYYNGEERAKGNILERFSAQQFPDLHSELNLSSLELGDSALYFCASSPRLITEAFFGQGTRLTVV.

V usage is TRBV7-8 and J usage is TRBJ1-5, with a possible D match to TRBD1 (5 bases). The CDR3 extends over 15 amino acids. Trimming left V 4 bases short and J 4 bases short, with 14 bases between. From germline, CDR1 is SGHVS and CDR2 FQNEAQ. CDR3 in DNA: TGTGCCAGCAGCTCAGGGAGGGGAGTAAATCAGCCCCAGCATTTT. This translates into CASSSGRGVNQPQHF.

The chain recombines TRBV5-6 with TRBJ2-7; D is perhaps TRBD1 (5 bases). Germline V lookup: CDR1 SGHDT, CDR2 YYEEEE. This CDR3 is built from 17 residues. The V end lost 4 bases, the J end lost 2 bases, and 22 bases lay between the germline ends. DNA of the CDR3: TGTGCCAGCAGCCAATATGAAACCCGACAGCGAACCTACGAGCAGTACTTC. This codes for CASSQYETRQRTYEQYF.

The chain joins TRBV7-2 to TRBJ1-5; the D is unclear. The CDR3 is made up of 15 amino acids. V lost 1 base and J 1 base, leaving 8 bases between the germline ends. CDR1 and CDR2 from the germline V gene are SGHTA and FQGNSA. The CDR3 spells CASSLVGSSNQPQHF. CDR3 sequence (DNA): TGTGCCAGCAGCTTAGTGGGCAGCAGCAATCAGCCCCAGCATTTT. Drawing the rest from reference TRBV7-2 and TRBJ1-5, the complete variable domain is GAGVSQSPSNKVTEKGKDVELRCDPISGHTALYWYRQSLGQGLEFLIYFQGNSAPDKSGLPSDRFSAERTGGSVSTLTIQRTQQEDSAVYLCASSLVGSSNQPQHFGDGTRLSIL.

This sequence joins TRBV10-3 and TRBJ1-2; D gene ambiguous. Germline V CDR1 and CDR2: ENHRY, SYGVKD. V gave up 3 bases and J gave up 8 bases, with 10 bases separating them. There are 12 residues in the CDR3. CDR3 DNA: TGTGCCATCAGTGACCGAGAGGGCGGCTACACCTTC. Translating gives CAISDREGGYTF.

The rearrangement joins TRBV5-1 to TRBJ2-7, with a tentative D call TRBD2 (5 bases). V lost 2 bases, J lost 0 bases, and 6 bases lay in between. Germline-derived CDR1 and CDR2 are SGHRS and YFSETQ. The CDR3 is 13 amino acids. CDR3: CASSFGSSYEQYF. The CDR3 DNA reads as TGCGCCAGCAGCTTTGGGAGCTCCTACGAGCAGTACTTC.

The gene calls are TRBV5-5 and TRBJ2-4; a weak D match, TRBD1 (6 bases). The CDR3 loop spans 17 amino acids. Germline-derived CDR1 and CDR2 are SGHKS and YYEKEE (reference sequence). Trimming removed 4 bases at V and 6 bases at J, with 23 bases between. The CDR3 region is CASSQSRTRGMRNIQYF. The CDR3, as DNA: TGTGCCAGCAGCCAAAGCAGAACTAGGGGGATGCGAAACATTCAGTACTTC. Full variable domain (outside the CDR3, taken from reference TRBV5-5 and TRBJ2-4): DAGVTQSPTHLIKTRGQQVTLRCSPISGHKSVSWYQQVLGQGPQFIFQYYEKEERGRGNFPDRFSARQFPNYSSELNVNALLLGDSALYLCASSQSRTRGMRNIQYFGAGTRLSVL.

This sequence joins TRBV5-1 and TRBJ2-5, with D possibly matching TRBD1 (6 bases). The CDR3 length is 15 residues. Deletions cut 4 bases from V and 5 bases from J, with 18 bases between. Germline V lookup: CDR1 SGHRS, CDR2 YFSETQ. CDR3 DNA sequence: TGCGCCAGCAGCAAGAACAGGGATCCGGGGGAGACCCAGTACTTC. As protein: CASSKNRDPGETQYF.